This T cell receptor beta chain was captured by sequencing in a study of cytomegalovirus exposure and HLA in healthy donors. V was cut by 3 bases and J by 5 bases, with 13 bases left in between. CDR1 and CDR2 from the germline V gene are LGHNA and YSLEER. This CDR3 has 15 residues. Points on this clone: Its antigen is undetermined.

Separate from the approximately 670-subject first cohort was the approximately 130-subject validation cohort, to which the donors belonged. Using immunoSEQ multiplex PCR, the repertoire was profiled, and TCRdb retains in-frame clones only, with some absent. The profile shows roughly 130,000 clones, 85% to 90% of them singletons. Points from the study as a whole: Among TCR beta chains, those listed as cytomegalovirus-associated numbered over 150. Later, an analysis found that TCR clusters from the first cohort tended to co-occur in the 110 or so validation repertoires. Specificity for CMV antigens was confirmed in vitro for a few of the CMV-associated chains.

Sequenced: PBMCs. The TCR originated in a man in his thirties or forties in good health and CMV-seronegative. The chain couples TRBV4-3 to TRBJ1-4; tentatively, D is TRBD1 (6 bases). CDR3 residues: CASSQIDRRNEKLFF. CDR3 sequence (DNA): TGCGCCAGCAGCCAGATTGACAGGAGAAATGAAAAACTGTTTTTT.